These 3 T cell receptor beta chains share one sample of origin, sequenced in a study of post-analysis software for immune sequencing data. Findings of the study overall: Controls had lower frequencies than patients of roughly five TRBV segments, which included TRBV5-6, TRBV5-1 and TRBV20-1.

Unique molecular identifiers were carried by the TCR beta cDNA libraries. From the PCR reads, TCRdb called clonotypes with MiXCR, one entry per CDR3 protein. The table shows more than 450,000 distinct CDR3 sequences, with 30% to 40% occurring only once. Which antigens these TCRs recognize remains unknown. The specimen sequenced was blood. Source of these receptors: a girl younger than 18 with multiple sclerosis.

The chain joins TRBV7-2 to TRBJ2-3; possible D gene TRBD1, 5 bases. The germline V and J ends were trimmed by 1 base and 6 bases, with 11 bases remaining between them. The germline V gene encodes CDR1 SGHTA and CDR2 FQGNSA. CDR3 length equals 14 residues. CDR3 coding DNA: TGTGCCAGCAGCTTAGTCAGGGATGCGGATACGCAGTATTTT. Its protein is CASSLVRDADTQYF.

The rearrangement links TRBV5-6 to TRBJ2-6; D unresolved. V was clipped by 4 bases and J by 4 bases, with 12 bases between them. CDR1 is SGHDT and CDR2 is YYEEEE in the germline V gene. The CDR3 has 15 amino acids. The CDR3 here is CASSLNTLGANVLTF. The DNA for the CDR3 is TGTGCCAGCAGCCTGAATACCCTGGGGGCCAACGTCCTGACTTTC. Full variable domain (missing parts from reference TRBV5-6 and TRBJ2-6): DAGVTQSPTHLIKTRGQQVTLRCSPKSGHDTVSWYQQALGQGPQFIFQYYEEEERQRGNFPDRFSGHQFPNYSSELNVNALLLGDSALYLCASSLNTLGANVLTFGAGSRLTVL.

The chain carries TRBV2 and TRBJ2-1, with a tentative D call TRBD2 (5 bases). Germline loops: CDR1 SNHLY, CDR2 FYNNEI. This CDR3 has 12 amino acids. Trimming left V 10 bases short and J 3 bases short, with 10 bases between. CDR3 loop: CAIKGLYNEQFF. CDR3 DNA sequence: TGTGCCATCAAAGGACTCTACAATGAGCAGTTCTTC.